A selection of T cell receptor beta chains follows, all from one sample in a study of blood T cell repertoires in COVID-19. TCRdb's table, derived via immunoSEQ multiplex PCR, lists solely in-frame clones and lacks some. The sample includes around 70,000 clones, approximately 80% of them seen just once. What was sequenced was peripheral blood. Every receptor here comes from a human donor in a cohort sampled during active COVID-19. The CDR3 runs from the conserved cysteine through the conserved F or W. D genes are given only for firm matches. Rows may omit the clone size; those that give it use once, few, many or a size class.

CASILSGTSGRTGELFF	TGTGCCAGTATCCTTAGCGGGACTAGCGGACGCACCGGGGAGCTGTTTTTT	TRBV19	TRBJ2-2	.	TRBD2
CASSLDRPVNNGYTF	TGTGCCAGCAGCTTGGACAGGCCAGTGAATAATGGCTACACCTTC	TRBV5-4	TRBJ1-2	once	.
CATSDLRTSGSDTQYF	TGTGCCACCAGTGATTTGAGGACTAGCGGGAGTGATACGCAGTATTTT	TRBV24-1	TRBJ2-3	once	TRBD2
CAWSLTGTGKREQYF	TGTGCCTGGAGTCTAACCGGGACAGGGAAACGTGAGCAGTACTTC	TRBV30	TRBJ2-7	.	TRBD1
CASSGDGRATDTQYF	TGTGCCAGCAGCGGGGATGGCAGGGCGACAGATACGCAGTATTTT	TRBV9	TRBJ2-3	.	.
CASSPQGALADTQYF	TGTGCCAGCAGCCCACAGGGGGCGCTTGCAGATACGCAGTATTTT	TRBV6-2/TRBV6-3	TRBJ2-3	.	TRBD1
CASSDSIRLAGGPRQETQYF	TGTGCCAGCAGTGACTCGATTAGGCTAGCGGGGGGGCCGCGCCAAGAGACCCAGTACTTC	TRBV6-4	TRBJ2-5	.	TRBD2
CAWRSGGALASTDTQYF	TGTGCCTGGAGAAGCGGCGGGGCCCTAGCGAGCACAGATACGCAGTATTTT	TRBV30	TRBJ2-3	.	.
CASSRRGQGVTEAFF	TGTGCCAGCAGCCGCCGTGGACAGGGAGTCACTGAAGCTTTCTTT	TRBV11-3	TRBJ1-1	.	TRBD1
CASSLTGDYGYTF	TGTGCCAGCAGTCTGACAGGGGACTATGGCTACACCTTC	TRBV6-2/TRBV6-3	TRBJ1-2	.	TRBD1
CASSWTGGAETQYF	TGTGCCAGCAGTTGGACAGGCGGAGCAGAGACCCAGTACTTC	TRBV6-2/TRBV6-3	TRBJ2-5	.	TRBD1
CASSTGQENTEAFF	TGTGCCAGCAGCACAGGACAGGAGAACACTGAAGCTTTCTTT	TRBV3-1/TRBV3-2	TRBJ1-1	.	TRBD1
CAGRQNSGNTIYF	TGTGCCGGTCGACAGAACTCTGGAAACACCATATATTTT	TRBV30	TRBJ1-3	.	.
CASSPLASNEQFF	TGTGCCAGCTCACCACTTGCCAGTAATGAGCAGTTCTTC	TRBV18	TRBJ2-1	.	.
CASSLQAGLRQPQHF	TGTGCCAGCAGTCTACAGGCCGGGCTGAGGCAGCCCCAGCATTTT	TRBV6-5	TRBJ1-5	.	.
CASSSGLEIDTERNTIYF	TGCGCCAGCAGTTCGGGACTCGAAATAGATACGGAGAGAAACACCATATATTTT	TRBV5-1	TRBJ1-3	.	.
CASSLVFLRGSHGELFF	TGTGCCAGCAGCTTAGTTTTCCTTCGCGGGAGTCACGGGGAGCTGTTTTTT	TRBV11-2	TRBJ2-2	.	TRBD2
CASSHMLKAFF	TGTGCCAGCAGTCACATGTTGAAAGCTTTCTTT	TRBV6-5	TRBJ1-1	.	.
CASSQDRRKGGPSEKLFF	TGTGCCAGCAGCCAAGATAGACGTAAGGGGGGGCCGAGTGAAAAACTGTTTTTT	TRBV14	TRBJ1-4	.	.
CARPGQDNQSSYNEQFF	TGTGCCCGCCCGGGACAGGACAATCAAAGCTCCTACAATGAGCAGTTCTTC	TRBV21-1	TRBJ2-1	.	.
CASSENSPQGGQPQHF	TGTGCCAGCAGTGAAAATTCCCCACAGGGCGGTCAGCCCCAGCATTTT	TRBV2	TRBJ1-5	once	.
CASSFAGRGSYNEQFF	TGTGCCAGCAGCTTCGCGGGGCGGGGTTCTTACAATGAGCAGTTCTTC	TRBV11-3	TRBJ2-1	.	.
CASSGGRGGTDTQYF	TGCGCCAGCAGCGGCGGGAGGGGAGGCACAGATACGCAGTATTTT	TRBV5-1	TRBJ2-3	.	TRBD2
CASSLEGQGAGSGNTIYF	TGTGCCAGCAGCTTAGAGGGACAGGGGGCTGGCTCTGGAAACACCATATATTTT	TRBV7-2	TRBJ1-3	.	TRBD1
CASSQTLGLAGGSYNEQFF	TGTGCCAGCAGCCAAACTCTAGGGTTAGCGGGGGGCTCCTACAATGAGCAGTTCTTC	TRBV14	TRBJ2-1	once	TRBD2
CASSEALLGLGEGRSYNEQFF	TGTGCCAGCAGTGAAGCGCTTCTAGGACTAGGGGAGGGGCGCTCCTACAATGAGCAGTTCTTC	TRBV2	TRBJ2-1	.	TRBD2
CASRTEAGVNSPLHF	TGTGCCAGCAGGACGGAGGCAGGGGTTAATTCACCCCTCCACTTT	TRBV6-5	TRBJ1-6	.	.
CASSFLNSGANVLTF	TGTGCCAGCAGCTTCCTTAACTCTGGGGCCAACGTCCTGACTTTC	TRBV7-2	TRBJ2-6	.	.
CASSLSPGLLKLFF	TGTGCCAGCAGTTTATCTCCTGGACTTCTCAAACTGTTTTTT	TRBV27	TRBJ1-4	.	.
CASRARNNSPLHF	TGTGCCAGCAGGGCCAGAAATAATTCACCCCTCCACTTT	TRBV11-3	TRBJ1-6	.	.
CASSLGQGRSHTLYEQYF	TGCGCCAGCAGCCTTGGACAAGGCCGTTCACATACGCTTTACGAGCAGTACTTC	TRBV4-1	TRBJ2-7	.	.
CASSPSLRTTNNEQFF	TGCGCCAGCAGCCCGAGCTTGCGGACTACCAACAATGAGCAGTTCTTC	TRBV4-3	TRBJ2-1	many	.
CASSLGLAGIYNEQFF	TGTGCCAGCAGCTTGGGACTAGCGGGGATTTACAATGAGCAGTTCTTC	TRBV11-3	TRBJ2-1	.	TRBD2
CASSLVTSGSGTSTDTQYF	TGTGCCAGCAGCTTAGTCACTAGCGGGAGTGGGACTAGCACAGATACGCAGTATTTT	TRBV7-2	TRBJ2-3	.	TRBD2
CASSFRGAGAGTEAFF	TGTGCCAGCAGCTTTAGAGGGGCAGGGGCTGGGACTGAAGCTTTCTTT	TRBV7-9	TRBJ1-1	.	.
CASVRDGTDTQYF	TGTGCCAGCGTCCGCGATGGCACAGATACGCAGTATTTT	TRBV6-6	TRBJ2-3	.	.
CASSLHSGSTDTQYF	TGTGCCAGCAGCCTACATAGCGGGAGCACAGATACGCAGTATTTT	TRBV11-1	TRBJ2-3	.	TRBD2